The 25 T cell receptor beta chains presented below share a single source sample, sequenced in a study of blood T cell repertoires in COVID-19 (TCRdb year 2020). Library preparation employed the immunoSEQ multiplex PCR assay. Entries here come from immuneACCESS through TCRdb and include only in-frame sequences with V and J called. Some clones fail to appear in such tables; in the studies checked, an unresolved V gene covers under half of the shortfall, and the cause of the remainder is unknown. This sample is represented by roughly 190,000 clones; 82% of them were singletons. Of the sample, roughly 5% falls within the top ten clones. Sequences were obtained from PBMCs or T cells enriched from blood (not recorded which). Receptor source: a woman aged 60-70 years with acute COVID-19.

The rearrangement joins TRBV19 to TRBJ1-6, with 7 nucleotides matching TRBD1. Germline V gene data show CDR1 as LNHDA and CDR2 as SQIVND (reference sequence). The CDR3 loop spans 15 amino acids. V was clipped by 0 bases and J by 10 bases; unmatched bases: 6. The CDR3 protein is CASSIERQGVSPLHF. As DNA, the CDR3 is TGTGCCAGTAGTATAGAACGACAGGGAGTATCACCCCTCCACTTT.

The chain has TRBV5-4 and TRBJ1-6; D remains ambiguous. Germline V gene lookup returns CDR1 SGHNT and CDR2 YYREEE (reference sequence). The germline V and J ends were trimmed by 2 bases and 5 bases, with 14 bases remaining between them. The CDR3 covers 16 residues. The CDR3 nucleotides are TGTGCCAGCAGCTTACCTGGGCAGGTCGATAATTCACCCCTCCACTTT. Residues: CASSLPGQVDNSPLHF.

The V call is TRBV6-6, the J call TRBJ1-5, with D unclear. V was shortened by 0 bases and J by 6 bases, with 9 bases between the two germline ends. CDR1 MNHNY and CDR2 SVGAGI come from the germline V gene (reference sequence). The CDR3 spans 14 residues. DNA for the CDR3: TGTGCCAGCAGTTACTCGAATCCGGGTCAGCCCCAGCATTTT. Translating it yields CASSYSNPGQPQHF.

This clone was seen once. The CDR3 sequence: CASSDKGDYGYTF. In nucleotides, the CDR3 is TGTGCCAGCAGTGATAAGGGAGACTATGGCTACACCTTC. The genes are TRBV25-1 and TRBJ1-2; no definite D call. Trimming removed 3 bases from V and 3 bases from J, with 8 bases in between. This CDR3 comprises 13 residues. The germline gives CDR1 MGHDK, CDR2 SYGVNS.

This clone was found once. This chain uses TRBV9 with TRBJ2-5; 8 bases align to TRBD2. V gave up 0 bases and J gave up 5 bases; unmatched junction bases: 9. The CDR3 has 16 residues. The germline V gene encodes CDR1 SGDLS and CDR2 YYNGEE. In nucleotides, the CDR3 is TGTGCCAGCAGCGTAGGAGGGGTAGCGGGGATGGAGACCCAGTACTTC. It yields the protein CASSVGGVAGMETQYF.

The count of this clone is one. The chain uses TRBV5-1 and TRBJ2-6, with 10 bases identical to TRBD2. In germline, CDR1 is SGHRS, CDR2 YFSETQ. This CDR3 region has 18 residues. J was trimmed by 0 bases and V by 4 bases; bases with no gene match: 7. CDR3 sequence reads: CASSVSGGAFSGANVLTF. CDR3 DNA sequence: TGCGCCAGCAGCGTCAGCGGGGGGGCCTTCTCTGGGGCCAACGTCCTGACTTTC.

The rearrangement joins TRBV6-2 or TRBV6-3 to TRBJ2-3, with D hard to call. This CDR3 is 12 amino acids long. V gave up 6 bases and J gave up 6 bases, with 10 bases separating them. Germline-derived CDR1 and CDR2 are MNHEY and SVGEGT. The CDR3 here is CASSRYTDTQYF. DNA for the CDR3: TGTGCCAGCAGCCGTTACACGGATACGCAGTATTTT.

The V call is TRBV5-1, the J call TRBJ2-5; 7 positions match TRBD1. Germline loops: CDR1 SGHRS, CDR2 YFSETQ. The CDR3 is made up of 15 amino acids. V was pared by 4 bases and J by 1 base, with 7 bases of the junction left unmatched. CDR3 coding DNA: TGCGCCAGCAGCGCAGGGACAGCCGGCCAAGAGACCCAGTACTTC. It yields the protein CASSAGTAGQETQYF.

The CDR3 region is CASSSSQGLFF. In DNA form, the CDR3 reads TGTGCCAGCAGTTCATCGCAGGGACTGTTTTTT. This chain uses TRBV6-2 or TRBV6-3 with TRBJ1-4; tentatively, D is TRBD1 (5 bases). The CDR3 runs to 11 residues. The ends were cut back, 4 bases at V and 13 bases at J, with 10 bases in the middle. Germline V lookup: CDR1 MNHEY, CDR2 SVGEGT.

The rearrangement uses TRBV6-6 and TRBJ1-5, with D unclear. Trimming stripped 4 bases from V and 4 bases from J, with 11 bases between. Germline V CDR1 and CDR2: MNHNY, SVGAGI (reference sequence). The length of the CDR3 is 14 residues. The CDR3: CASSFGRTNQPQHF. The CDR3 nucleotides are TGTGCCAGCAGTTTTGGCCGAACAAATCAGCCCCAGCATTTT.

This chain links TRBV7-2 with TRBJ1-4; 7 nucleotides agree with TRBD1. Germline lookup yields CDR1 SGHTA and CDR2 FQGNSA. Losses at the gene ends were 3 bases for V and 8 bases for J; bases not matched to a gene: 3. CDR3 length: 13 amino acids. The CDR3 nucleotides are TGTGCCAGCAGCTTGACAGGGCAGGAAAAACTGTTTTTT. It is translated as CASSLTGQEKLFF.

The rearrangement joins TRBV25-1 to TRBJ1-4; 8 bases are shared with TRBD1. V lost 2 bases and J lost 8; bases outside the gene matches: 10. CDR1 and CDR2 from the germline V gene are MGHDK and SYGVNS. The CDR3 length is 16 residues. The CDR3 nucleotides read TGTGCCAGCAGTGAAAGACAGGGGAGGGCCTCCGAAAAACTGTTTTTT. This sequence encodes CASSERQGRASEKLFF.

This sequence joins TRBV9 and TRBJ2-5, with D tentatively TRBD1 (5 bases). Trimming took 8 bases from V and 1 from J, leaving 24 bases between them. Germline values: CDR1 SGDLS, CDR2 YYNGEE. The CDR3 sequence is 17 residues long. The CDR3 region is CASATGFDDSFQETQYF. CDR3 coding DNA: TGTGCCAGTGCTACCGGGTTTGACGACAGCTTCCAAGAGACCCAGTACTTC.

This chain joins TRBV11-2 and TRBJ2-5; 8 bases align to TRBD2. The J segment lost 1 base and the V segment lost 2 bases, leaving 3 bases of the junction unmatched. CDR1 SGHAT and CDR2 FQNNGV come from the germline V gene. The CDR3 consists of 15 residues. The CDR3 DNA follows: TGTGCCAGCAGCTTACTAGCGGGCCCCCAAGAGACCCAGTACTTC. Amino acid sequence: CASSLLAGPQETQYF.

The chain carries TRBV6-6 and TRBJ2-3, with D hard to call. This CDR3 is 15 amino acids long. Per germline, CDR1 MNHNY and CDR2 SVGAGI (reference sequence). V lost 2 bases and J lost 2, with 11 bases in between. CDR3 residues: CASSYTQIYTDTQYF. In DNA, the CDR3 is TGTGCCAGCAGTTACACCCAGATATACACAGATACGCAGTATTTT.

The V gene is TRBV10-3, the J gene TRBJ1-3; unclear D gene. Per the germline V gene, CDR1 is ENHRY and CDR2 is SYGVKD. CDR3 length: 13 amino acids. V lost 7 bases and J lost 6, with 13 bases in between. The CDR3 DNA follows: TGTGCCATCACGGGGATCATGGAAAACACCATATATTTT. Its translation is CAITGIMENTIYF.

This clone was counted a few times. The gene calls are TRBV5-6 and TRBJ2-1, with TRBD2 identical over 11 bases. With V trimmed by 3 bases and J by 7 bases, 6 bases remained unmatched. The CDR3 spans 15 residues. The V gene's germline CDR1 is SGHDT and CDR2 YYEEEE. The CDR3 reads CASSSKTSGSNEQFF. The CDR3, as DNA: TGTGCCAGCAGCTCTAAAACTAGCGGGAGTAATGAGCAGTTCTTC.

The chain uses TRBV7-9 and TRBJ1-1, with D uncertain. Germline loops: CDR1 SEHNR, CDR2 FQNEAQ (reference sequence). The CDR3 runs 15 residues. V was trimmed by 3 bases and J by 7 bases, leaving 18 bases between them. CDR3 in amino acids: CASSFRERGSGEAFF. As DNA, the CDR3 is TGTGCCAGCAGCTTCCGGGAAAGAGGGTCCGGTGAAGCTTTCTTT. Using reference TRBV7-9 and TRBJ1-1 for the parts outside the CDR3, the full variable domain is DTGVSQNPRHKITKRGQNVTFRCDPISEHNRLYWYRQTLGQGPEFLTYFQNEAQLEKSRLLSDRFSAERPKGSFSTLEIQRTEQGDSAMYLCASSFRERGSGEAFFGQGTRLTVV.

This chain connects TRBV5-5 to TRBJ1-3, with 9 bases matching TRBD1. The V gene's germline CDR1 is SGHKS and CDR2 YYEKEE (reference sequence). V was clipped by 5 bases and J by 0 bases; unmatched bases: 6. The CDR3 sequence is 16 residues long. In DNA form, the CDR3 reads TGTGCCAGCAGTACCGGGACAGGGAGCTCTGGAAACACCATATATTTT. Protein: CASSTGTGSSGNTIYF.

V and J are TRBV3-1 (or the pseudogene TRBV3-2) and TRBJ1-4; D gene ambiguous. The germline V gene encodes CDR1 LGHDT and CDR2 YNNKEL (reference sequence). The CDR3 extends over 13 amino acids. Trimming pared 4 bases from V and 13 bases from J, leaving 16 bases between. The CDR3 coding sequence is TGTGCCAGCAGCCGGCGCGGGGAAGCGTTACTGTTTTTT. Encoded protein: CASSRRGEALLFF.

The J gene is TRBJ2-7, the V gene TRBV5-1; TRBD2 aligns across 7 bases. Germline V gives CDR1 SGHRS, CDR2 YFSETQ. V lost 0 bases to trimming and J lost 2 bases; unmatched junction nucleotides: 11. This CDR3 is 17 amino acids long. Written as DNA, the CDR3 is TGCGCCAGCAGCTTGGGGCAACTAGCGCAATCTGCCTACGAGCAGTACTTC. Amino acids: CASSLGQLAQSAYEQYF.

The CDR3 DNA reads TGTGCCAGCACCTCCGGACTAGCGGGAGAGACCCAGTACTTC. Translating gives CASTSGLAGETQYF. The rearrangement uses TRBV5-8 and TRBJ2-5, with 11 bases fitting TRBD2. With V trimmed by 6 bases and J by 4 bases, 5 bases remained unmatched. The CDR3 spans 14 residues. From germline, CDR1 is SGHTS and CDR2 YDEGEE.

This chain joins TRBV7-2 and TRBJ1-5; D not resolved. CDR1 SGHTA and CDR2 FQGNSA come from the germline V gene. The V gene lost 5 bases and the J gene lost 2 bases, with 13 bases spanning the gap. This CDR3 is 15 amino acids long. The CDR3 DNA sequence: TGTGCCAGCAGCCCCCCGTGGGAGGGCAATCAGCCCCAGCATTTT. The encoded protein is CASSPPWEGNQPQHF.

In the case of this clone: This CDR3 is also generated by other DNA sequences in the sample. This chain uses TRBV14 with TRBJ2-3, with D tentatively TRBD2 (6 bases). Trimming removed 2 bases from V and 3 bases from J, with 9 bases in between. The germline gives CDR1 SGHDN, CDR2 FVKESK. CDR3 length: 14 amino acids. CDR3 sequence: CASSQRERTDTQYF. In nucleotides, the CDR3 is TGTGCCAGCAGCCAACGGGAGAGGACAGATACGCAGTATTTT.

This chain links TRBV24-1 with TRBJ2-7; TRBD2 is a possible D gene (5 bases). V lost 4 bases and J 3 bases, leaving 12 bases between the germline ends. CDR1 is KGHDR, CDR2 SFDVKD, per germline. The CDR3 sequence is 14 residues long. The CDR3 region is CATSDAGLSYEQYF. CDR3 sequence (DNA): TGTGCCACCAGTGACGCCGGACTCAGCTACGAGCAGTACTTC.